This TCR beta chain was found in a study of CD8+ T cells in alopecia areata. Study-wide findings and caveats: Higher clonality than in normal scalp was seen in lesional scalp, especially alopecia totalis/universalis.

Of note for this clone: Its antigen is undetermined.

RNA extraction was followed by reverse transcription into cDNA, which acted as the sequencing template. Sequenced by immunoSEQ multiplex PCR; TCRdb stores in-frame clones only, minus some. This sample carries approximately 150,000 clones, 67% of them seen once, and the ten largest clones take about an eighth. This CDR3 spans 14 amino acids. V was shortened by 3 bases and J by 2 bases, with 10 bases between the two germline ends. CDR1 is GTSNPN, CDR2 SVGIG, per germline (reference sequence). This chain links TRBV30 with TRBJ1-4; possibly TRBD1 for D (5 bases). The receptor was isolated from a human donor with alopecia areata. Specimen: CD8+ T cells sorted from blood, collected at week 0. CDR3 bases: TGTGCCTGGAGACCAGGGATCACTAATGAAAAACTGTTTTTT. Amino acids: CAWRPGITNEKLFF.